The entry that follows covers one T cell receptor beta chain sequence. As yet, its antigen is unknown. The data are from a study of cytomegalovirus exposure and HLA in healthy donors. Study-wide findings and caveats: Reports described diagnosis of cytomegalovirus status by the classifier as highly specific and sensitive.

The PCR contained 60 Vbeta and 13 Jbeta primers. Only in-frame clones appear in the TCRdb table, and some are missing; sequencing was by immunoSEQ multiplex PCR. In the table there are approximately 140,000 clones, about four fifths of which are singletons. The CDR3 runs 16 residues. Germline CDR1 reads LNHNV; CDR2 reads YYDKDF (reference sequence). V was cut by 0 bases and J by 4 bases, with 15 bases left in between. What was sequenced was PBMCs. The chain recombines TRBV15 with TRBJ2-5; tentative D call: TRBD2 (6 bases). The source is a woman in her thirties or forties in good health and CMV-seronegative. The CDR3 nucleotides read TGTGCCACCAGCAGAGAAGTCCTGGGGGGATCAGAGACCCAGTACTTC. Its translation: CATSREVLGGSETQYF.